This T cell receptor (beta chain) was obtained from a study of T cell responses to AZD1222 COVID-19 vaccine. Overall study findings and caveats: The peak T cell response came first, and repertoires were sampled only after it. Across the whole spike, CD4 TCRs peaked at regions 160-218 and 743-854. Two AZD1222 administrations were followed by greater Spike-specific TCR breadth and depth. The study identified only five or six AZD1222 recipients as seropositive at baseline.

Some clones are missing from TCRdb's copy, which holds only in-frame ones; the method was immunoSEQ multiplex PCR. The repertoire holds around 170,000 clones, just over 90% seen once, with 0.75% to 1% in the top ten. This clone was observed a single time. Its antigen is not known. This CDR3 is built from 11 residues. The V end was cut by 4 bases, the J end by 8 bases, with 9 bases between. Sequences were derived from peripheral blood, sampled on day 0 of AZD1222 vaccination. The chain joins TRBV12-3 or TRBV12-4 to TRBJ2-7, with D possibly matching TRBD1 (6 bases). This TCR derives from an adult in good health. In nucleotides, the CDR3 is TGTGCCAGCAGTTCCGACAGGAAGCAGTACTTC. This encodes CASSSDRKQYF.